A selection of T cell receptor beta chains follows, all from one sample in a study of shared clonotypes between healthy human individuals. Assay: immunoSEQ multiplex PCR; the TCRdb copy retains only in-frame clones and omits some. Among hundreds of thousands of clones listed, more than 95% were seen once. The sequenced material came from naive CD4+ T cells sorted from blood. The receptors were sampled from a woman aged 30 to 39 in good health. Each CDR3 is given with its conserved first and last residue. A D gene is named only where the DNA matches it firmly. The size of a clone is reported for some rows only, either as once, few or many, or as a class for expanded clones.

j_call d_call clone_size v_call cdr3_nt cdr3_aa
TRBJ2-1 NA NA TRBV5-1 TGCGCCAGCAGCCTGGACACACCGGGCTACAATGAGCAGTTCTTC CASSLDTPGYNEQFF
TRBJ2-7 TRBD1 NA TRBV18 TGTGCCAGCTCCCGGGACAGGGGGCGGGACGAGCAGTACTTC CASSRDRGRDEQYF
TRBJ1-5 NA NA TRBV7-9 TGTGCCAGCAGCTTAGTGGATCAGCCCCAGCATTTT CASSLVDQPQHF
TRBJ2-4 NA NA TRBV29-1 TGCAGCGTAAAAACGCCAGGGGAAATAGCCAAAAACATTCAGTACTTC CSVKTPGEIAKNIQYF
TRBJ1-1 NA NA TRBV28 TGTGCCAGCAGTGCCGGGGTTGGGAACACTGAAGCTTTCTTT CASSAGVGNTEAFF
TRBJ1-5 NA NA TRBV28 TGTGCCAGCGGCATTGGTAATCAGCCCCAGCATTTT CASGIGNQPQHF
TRBJ2-7 TRBD1 NA TRBV19 TGTGCCAGTAGTATGATCCGGGACAGTTTATACGAGCAGTACTTC CASSMIRDSLYEQYF
TRBJ2-5 TRBD1 once TRBV6-5 TGTGCCAGCAGTTACGGGCAGGGGGCTGAGACCCAGTACTTC CASSYGQGAETQYF
TRBJ2-2 TRBD1 NA TRBV10-1 TGCGCCAGCAGTGCCGGGACAGGGGGCCCTGGGGAGCTGTTTTTT CASSAGTGGPGELFF
TRBJ2-3 NA NA TRBV5-1 TGCGCCAGCAGCTTATCGGGATCGAGTACAGATACGCAGTATTTT CASSLSGSSTDTQYF
TRBJ2-7 TRBD1 NA TRBV18 TGTGCCAGCTCACGACAGACAGGGAGCTACGAGCAGTACTTC CASSRQTGSYEQYF
TRBJ2-6 TRBD1 NA TRBV19 TGTGCCAGTGCCGGGACAGGGGTCTCTGGGGCCAACGTCCTGACTTTC CASAGTGVSGANVLTF
TRBJ1-1 NA few TRBV25-1 TGTGCCAGCAGTGACATAGAGGGCACTGAAGCTTTCTTT CASSDIEGTEAFF
TRBJ2-7 NA NA TRBV7-9 TGTGCCAGCAGCTTTTCGGGAAAACGCGAGCAGTACTTC CASSFSGKREQYF
TRBJ2-7 NA NA TRBV6-5 TGTGCCAGCAGTTACTCGTCAGGGGCCCAGAGCGAGCAGTACTTC CASSYSSGAQSEQYF
TRBJ2-1 NA NA TRBV2 TGTGCCAGTTCGCGGGAAGATCTCTACAATGAGCAGTTCTTC CASSREDLYNEQFF
TRBJ2-1 TRBD2 NA TRBV28 TGTGCCAGCAGTTCTCCGGGACTAGCGGGAGGGAGGAATGAGCAGTTCTTC CASSSPGLAGGRNEQFF
TRBJ2-1 NA NA TRBV5-6 TGTGCCAGCAGGGGGAGGGGGGCCGGATGGGAGCAGTTCTTC CASRGRGAGWEQFF
TRBJ2-5 NA NA TRBV5-6 TGTGCCAGCAGCTTTTTTGGTACACAAGAGACCCAGTACTTC CASSFFGTQETQYF
TRBJ2-2 NA once TRBV5-1 TGCGCCAGCAGCTTGGATACAGGGCAGAACACCGGGGAGCTGTTTTTT CASSLDTGQNTGELFF
TRBJ2-1 NA once TRBV10-2 TGCGCCAGCAGTGCGCGGTACAATGAGCAGTTCTTC CASSARYNEQFF
TRBJ2-5 NA once TRBV30 TGTGCCTGGAGTGTAGTTGGAGGGGGGGTAGAGACCCAGTACTTC CAWSVVGGGVETQYF
TRBJ2-1 NA NA TRBV7-9 TGTGCCAGCAGCTTATCCAATGAGCAGTTCTTC CASSLSNEQFF
TRBJ2-2 NA NA TRBV6-1 TGTGCCAGCAGTGACCGACCGAAGAACACCGGGGAGCTGTTTTTT CASSDRPKNTGELFF
TRBJ2-6 NA NA TRBV27 TGTGCCAGCAGTTTAGTCCCAGCCAACGTCCTGACTTTC CASSLVPANVLTF
TRBJ2-7 TRBD2 NA TRBV7-9 TGTGCCAGCAGCTTTGTTAGCGGGCTGCTATACGAGCAGTACTTC CASSFVSGLLYEQYF
TRBJ2-7 TRBD2 NA TRBV15 TGTGCCACCAGCAGAGATCGCGGGGGCTCCTACGAGCAGTACTTC CATSRDRGGSYEQYF
TRBJ2-7 TRBD2 once TRBV7-2 TGTGCCAGCAGCGTACCTAGCGGGGGCCGCTACGAGCAGTACTTC CASSVPSGGRYEQYF
TRBJ2-7 NA NA TRBV7-8 TGTGCCAGCAGCTTAGTGGAAGTCGGCTACGAGCAGTACTTC CASSLVEVGYEQYF
TRBJ2-3 TRBD2 NA TRBV2 TGTGCCTTAAGCCCCAGGACTAGCGTCACAGATACGCAGTATTTT CALSPRTSVTDTQYF
TRBJ2-1 TRBD2 NA TRBV9 TGTGCCAGCAGCCTGGGACTAGACTACAATGAGCAGTTCTTC CASSLGLDYNEQFF
TRBJ1-5 TRBD1 NA TRBV19 TGTGCCAGTAGCATAACACAGGGGGGCGCGGGGCAGCCCCAGCATTTT CASSITQGGAGQPQHF
TRBJ2-5 NA NA TRBV5-1 TGCGCCAGCAGCTTGGATCGCCGAAAAGAGACCCAGTACTTC CASSLDRRKETQYF
TRBJ2-7 NA NA TRBV7-9 TGTGCCAGCAGCTCTAGCGTTGGCTACGAGCAGTACTTC CASSSSVGYEQYF
TRBJ2-7 TRBD2 NA TRBV19 TGTGCCAGTAGTCCGCTAGCGGCCTACTCAGGGGAGCAGTACTTC CASSPLAAYSGEQYF
TRBJ1-1 NA once TRBV7-3 TGTGCCAGCAGCAAACAGCAGAACACTGAAGCTTTCTTT CASSKQQNTEAFF
TRBJ1-1 NA NA TRBV30 TGTGCCTGGAGTGTATGGAGGAACACTGAAGCTTTCTTT CAWSVWRNTEAFF
TRBJ2-7 NA NA TRBV5-5 TGTGCCAGCACCAAGACGGGAAGCTCCTACGAGCAGTACTTC CASTKTGSSYEQYF
TRBJ2-2 TRBD2 NA TRBV5-8 TGTGCCAGCAGCGGGGGGACTAGCTTCTTCACAGTCACCGGGGAGCTGTTTTTT CASSGGTSFFTVTGELFF
TRBJ1-6 TRBD1 NA TRBV28 TGTGCCAGCAAGACAGGGGAAGGGTCACCCCTCCACTTT CASKTGEGSPLHF
TRBJ1-6 NA once TRBV30 TGTGCCTGGAGTGTACAGATGGGAAATTCACCCCTCCACTTT CAWSVQMGNSPLHF
TRBJ1-4 TRBD1 NA TRBV30 TGTGCCTGGAGTGCGACAGGGGGTCAAGAAAAACTGTTTTTT CAWSATGGQEKLFF
TRBJ2-6 TRBD1 NA TRBV2 TGTGCCAGCAGCTCCAGGGGGCTCTCTGGGGCCAACGTCCTGACTTTC CASSSRGLSGANVLTF
TRBJ2-1 TRBD2 NA TRBV4-1 TGCGCCAGCAGCCAGAGGGCCGGGACTATGAATGAGCAGTTCTTC CASSQRAGTMNEQFF
TRBJ2-2 TRBD2 NA TRBV27 TGTGCCAGCAGTTCCTCTGGACTAGCGGGCAAGAACACCGGGGAGCTGTTTTTT CASSSSGLAGKNTGELFF
TRBJ1-5 NA NA TRBV5-4 TGTGCCAGCAGCTTTGCGGGGGCTGAGCAGCCCCAGCATTTT CASSFAGAEQPQHF
TRBJ1-2 NA NA TRBV28 TGTGCCAGCAGTGTATACGGGGAGGCTCTGGCGGGTGGCTACACCTTC CASSVYGEALAGGYTF
TRBJ2-2 NA once TRBV18 TGTGCCAGCTCACCACCTATCGGGATCGGGACCGGGGAGCTGTTTTTT CASSPPIGIGTGELFF
TRBJ1-1 TRBD1 NA TRBV6-4 TGTGCCAGCAGTGAAGAGACAGGGGTGTACACTGAAGCTTTCTTT CASSEETGVYTEAFF
TRBJ2-2 TRBD1 NA TRBV11-3 TGTGCCAGCAGCTTGGCCGGGACAGGGGGTAACGGGGAGCTGTTTTTT CASSLAGTGGNGELFF
TRBJ2-1 TRBD2 NA TRBV5-1 TGCGCCAGCAGCTTACTACTAGGGGGGACTAGCGGGCAAAGCTCCTACAATGAGCAGTTCTTC CASSLLLGGTSGQSSYNEQFF
TRBJ2-7 NA NA TRBV11-3 TGTGCCAGCAGCTTTAAGGGAGCGGCCGAGCAGTACTTC CASSFKGAAEQYF
TRBJ2-6 NA NA TRBV28 TGTGCCAGCAGTTTACGGGGCACTGGGGCCAACGTCCTGACTTTC CASSLRGTGANVLTF